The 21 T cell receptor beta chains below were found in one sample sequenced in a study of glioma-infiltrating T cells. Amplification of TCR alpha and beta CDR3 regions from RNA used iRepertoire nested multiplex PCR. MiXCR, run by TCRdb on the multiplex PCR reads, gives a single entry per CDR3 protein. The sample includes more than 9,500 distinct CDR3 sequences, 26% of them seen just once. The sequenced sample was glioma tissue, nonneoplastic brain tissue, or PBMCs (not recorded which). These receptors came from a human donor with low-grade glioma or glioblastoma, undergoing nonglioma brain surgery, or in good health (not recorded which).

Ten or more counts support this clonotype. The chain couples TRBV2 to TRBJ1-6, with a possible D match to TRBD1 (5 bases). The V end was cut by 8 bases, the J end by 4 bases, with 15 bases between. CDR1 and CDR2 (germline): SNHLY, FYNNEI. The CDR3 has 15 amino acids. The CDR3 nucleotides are TGTGCCAGCGGAGGAGACAGACCGTATAATTCACCCCTCCACTTT. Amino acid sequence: CASGGDRPYNSPLHF.

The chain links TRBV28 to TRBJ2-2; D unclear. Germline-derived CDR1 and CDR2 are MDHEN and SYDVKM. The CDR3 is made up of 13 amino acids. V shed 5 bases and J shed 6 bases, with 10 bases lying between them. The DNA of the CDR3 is TGTGCCAGCAGTGCCCCCAGGCCCGGGGAGCTGTTTTTT. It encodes CASSAPRPGELFF.

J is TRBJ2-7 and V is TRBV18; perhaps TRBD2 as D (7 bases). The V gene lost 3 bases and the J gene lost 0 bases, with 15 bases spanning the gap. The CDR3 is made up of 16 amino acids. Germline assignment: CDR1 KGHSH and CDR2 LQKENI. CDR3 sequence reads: CASSPGLGGASYEQYF. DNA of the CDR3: TGTGCCAGCTCACCGGGCTTGGGGGGGGCCTCCTACGAGCAGTACTTC.

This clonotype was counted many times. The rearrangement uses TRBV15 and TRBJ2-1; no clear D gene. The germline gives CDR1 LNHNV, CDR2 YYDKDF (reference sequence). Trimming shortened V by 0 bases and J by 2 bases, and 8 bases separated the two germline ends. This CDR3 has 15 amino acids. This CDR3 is CATSRDVDTYNEQFF. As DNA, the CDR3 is TGTGCCACCAGCAGAGATGTAGATACCTACAATGAGCAGTTCTTC.

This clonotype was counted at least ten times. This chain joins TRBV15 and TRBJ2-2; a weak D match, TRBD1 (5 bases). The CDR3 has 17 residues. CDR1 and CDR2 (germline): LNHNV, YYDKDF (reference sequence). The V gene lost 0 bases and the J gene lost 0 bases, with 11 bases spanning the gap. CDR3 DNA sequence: TGTGCCACCAGCAGAGAGGTAGACAGTGCGAACACCGGGGAGCTGTTTTTT. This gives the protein CATSREVDSANTGELFF.

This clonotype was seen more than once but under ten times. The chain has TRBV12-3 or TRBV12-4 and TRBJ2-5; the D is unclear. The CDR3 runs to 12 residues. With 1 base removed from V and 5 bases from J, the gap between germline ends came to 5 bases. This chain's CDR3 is CASSLGRETQYF. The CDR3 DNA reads TGTGCCAGCAGTTTAGGGCGGGAGACCCAGTACTTC.

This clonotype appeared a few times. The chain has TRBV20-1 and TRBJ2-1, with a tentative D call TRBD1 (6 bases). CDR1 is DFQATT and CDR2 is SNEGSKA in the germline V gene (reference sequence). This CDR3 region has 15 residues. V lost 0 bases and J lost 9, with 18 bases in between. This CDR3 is CSAREEERGSSEQFF. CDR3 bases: TGCAGTGCTAGAGAAGAAGAAAGGGGGTCGAGTGAGCAGTTCTTC.

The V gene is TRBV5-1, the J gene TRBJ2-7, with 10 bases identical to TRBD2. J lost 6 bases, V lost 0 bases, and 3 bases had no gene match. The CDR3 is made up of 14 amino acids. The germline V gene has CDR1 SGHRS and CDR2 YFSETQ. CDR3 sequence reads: CASSLETSGREQYF. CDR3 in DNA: TGCGCCAGCAGCTTGGAGACTAGCGGGCGCGAGCAGTACTTC.

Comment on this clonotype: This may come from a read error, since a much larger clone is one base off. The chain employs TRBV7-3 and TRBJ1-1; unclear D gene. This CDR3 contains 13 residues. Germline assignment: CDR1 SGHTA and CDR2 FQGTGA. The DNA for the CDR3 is TGTGCCAGCAGCTTCCAGATGAACACTGAAGCTGTCTTT. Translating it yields CASSFQMNTEAVF. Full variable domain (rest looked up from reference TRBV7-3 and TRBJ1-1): GAGVSQTPSNKVTEKGKYVELRCDPISGHTALYWYRQSLGQGPEFLIYFQGTGAADDSGLPNDRFFAVRPEGSVSTLKIQRTERGDSAVYLCASSFQMNTEAVFGQGTRLTVV.

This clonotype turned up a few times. The CDR3 DNA sequence: TGTGCCAGCAGTGAAAGGAACAGAGCTGAAGAGACCCAGTACTTC. This sequence encodes CASSERNRAEETQYF. The chain couples TRBV2 to TRBJ2-5; no definite D call. The germline V gene encodes CDR1 SNHLY and CDR2 FYNNEI. V was pared by 2 bases and J by 3 bases, with 13 bases between. The CDR3 has 15 amino acids.

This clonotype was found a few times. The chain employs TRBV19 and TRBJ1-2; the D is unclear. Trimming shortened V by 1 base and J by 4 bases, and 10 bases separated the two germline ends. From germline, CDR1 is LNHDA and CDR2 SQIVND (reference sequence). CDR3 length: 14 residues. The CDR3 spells CASSIVEESYGYTF. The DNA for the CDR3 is TGTGCCAGTAGTATAGTCGAGGAATCCTATGGCTACACCTTC.

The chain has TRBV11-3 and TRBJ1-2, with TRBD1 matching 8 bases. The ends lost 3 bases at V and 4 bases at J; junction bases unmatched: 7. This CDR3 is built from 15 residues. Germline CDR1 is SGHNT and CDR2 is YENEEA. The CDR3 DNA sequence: TGTGCCAGCAGCTTCGGACAGGGATTGGTCTATGGCTACACCTTC. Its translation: CASSFGQGLVYGYTF.

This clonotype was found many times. This CDR3 is CASSRTRPPGELFF. As DNA, the CDR3 is TGTGCCAGCAGTCGGACTAGACCCCCCGGGGAGCTGTTTTTT. The V gene is TRBV28, the J gene TRBJ2-2; 7 bases fit TRBD2. CDR1 and CDR2 from the germline V gene are MDHEN and SYDVKM. The junction had 6 bases not matched to a gene; V was cut back by 5 bases and J by 6 bases. The CDR3 has 14 residues. The entire variable domain, with the rest obtained from reference TRBV28 and TRBJ2-2, is as follows: DVKVTQSSRYLVKRTGEKVFLECVQDMDHENMFWYRQDPGLGLRLIYFSYDVKMKEKGDIPEGYSVSREKKERFSLILESASTNQTSMYLCASSRTRPPGELFFGEGSRLTVL.

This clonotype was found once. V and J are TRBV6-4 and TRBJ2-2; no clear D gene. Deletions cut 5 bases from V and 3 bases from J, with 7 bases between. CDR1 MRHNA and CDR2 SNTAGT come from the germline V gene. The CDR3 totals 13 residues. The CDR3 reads CASSPADTGELFF. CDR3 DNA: TGTGCCAGCAGTCCCGCGGACACCGGGGAGCTGTTTTTT.

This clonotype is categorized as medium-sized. The CDR3 spells CASSLAYTNQPQHF. The DNA of the CDR3 is TGTGCCAGCAGTTTAGCTTACACGAATCAGCCCCAGCATTTT. This chain joins TRBV28 and TRBJ1-5; D is unclear. The CDR3 has 14 amino acids. Germline CDR1 MDHEN, CDR2 SYDVKM. V was pared by 2 bases and J by 4 bases, with 9 bases between.

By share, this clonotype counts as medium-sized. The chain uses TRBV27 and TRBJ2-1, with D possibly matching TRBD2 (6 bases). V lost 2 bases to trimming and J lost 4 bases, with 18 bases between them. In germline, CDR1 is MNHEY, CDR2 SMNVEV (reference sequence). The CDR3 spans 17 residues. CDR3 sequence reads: CASSLSLGGGPYNEQFF. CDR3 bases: TGTGCCAGCAGTTTAAGTCTTGGCGGAGGGCCTTACAATGAGCAGTTCTTC.

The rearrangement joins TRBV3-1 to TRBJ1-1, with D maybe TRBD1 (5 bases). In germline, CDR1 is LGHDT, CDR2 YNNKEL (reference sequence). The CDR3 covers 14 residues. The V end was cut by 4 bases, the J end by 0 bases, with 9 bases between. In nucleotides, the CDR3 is TGTGCCAGCAGCCGGGACGTTATGAACACTGAAGCTTTCTTT. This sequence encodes CASSRDVMNTEAFF. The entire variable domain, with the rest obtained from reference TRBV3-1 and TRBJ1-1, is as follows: DTAVSQTPKYLVTQMGNDKSIKCEQNLGHDTMYWYKQDSKKFLKIMFSYNNKELIINETVPNRFSPKSPDKAHLNLHINSLELGDSAVYFCASSRDVMNTEAFFGQGTRLTVV.

Written as DNA, the CDR3 is TGTGCCAGCAGGCCAATAGCGGGAGGCGGCAGGAGTGAGCAGTTCTTC. Translation: CASRPIAGGGRSEQFF. J is TRBJ2-1 and V is TRBV11-1; 10 bases are a match to TRBD2. The CDR3 sequence is 16 residues long. The V gene's germline CDR1 is SGHAT and CDR2 FQDESV (reference sequence). The V and J ends lost 6 bases and 9 bases, in that order; junction bases with no gene match: 14.

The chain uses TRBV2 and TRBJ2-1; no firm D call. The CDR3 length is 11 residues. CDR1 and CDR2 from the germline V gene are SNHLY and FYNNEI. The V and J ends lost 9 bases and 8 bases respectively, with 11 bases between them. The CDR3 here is CASEGVYEQFF. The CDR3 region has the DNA TGTGCCAGTGAAGGAGTATATGAGCAGTTCTTC.

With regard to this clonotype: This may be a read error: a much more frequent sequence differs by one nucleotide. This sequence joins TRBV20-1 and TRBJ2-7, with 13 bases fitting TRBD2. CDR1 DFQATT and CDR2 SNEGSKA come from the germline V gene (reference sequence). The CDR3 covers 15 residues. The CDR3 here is CNASGTSGDSYEQYF. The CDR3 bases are TGCAATGCTAGTGGGACTAGCGGGGACTCCTACGAGCAGTACTTC.

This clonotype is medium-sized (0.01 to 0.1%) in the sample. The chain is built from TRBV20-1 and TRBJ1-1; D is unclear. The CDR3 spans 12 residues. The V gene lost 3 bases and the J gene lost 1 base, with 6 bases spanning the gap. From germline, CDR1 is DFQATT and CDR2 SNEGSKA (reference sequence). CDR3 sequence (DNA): TGCAGTGCTAGTTTGGGGAACACTGAAGCTTTCTTT. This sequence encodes CSASLGNTEAFF.